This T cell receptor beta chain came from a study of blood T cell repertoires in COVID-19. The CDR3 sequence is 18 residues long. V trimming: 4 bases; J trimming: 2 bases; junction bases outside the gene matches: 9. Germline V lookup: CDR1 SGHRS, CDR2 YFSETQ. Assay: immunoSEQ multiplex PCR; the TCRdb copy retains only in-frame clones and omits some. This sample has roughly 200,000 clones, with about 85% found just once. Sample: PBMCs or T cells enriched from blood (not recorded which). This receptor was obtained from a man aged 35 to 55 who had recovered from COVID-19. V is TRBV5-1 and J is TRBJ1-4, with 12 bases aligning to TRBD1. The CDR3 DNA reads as TGCGCCAGCAGCATCTCCGGGACAGGGGGCTGGACTAATGAAAAACTGTTTTTT. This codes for CASSISGTGGWTNEKLFF.